The clone carrying this T cell receptor beta chain has a single count. Its antigen is unidentified. This record comes from a study of sequential checkpoint blockade in melanoma. For the study at large: Matched biopsies came pretreatment and at week 13 for twenty-two patients. Whole-study findings and limits: Pretreatment TIL clonality tracked with response in the nivolumab-first arm.

The V and J ends lost 6 bases and 1 base, in that order; junction bases with no gene match: 6. CDR3 length equals 15 residues. The germline gives CDR1 KGHSH, CDR2 LQKENI. Sequencing used immunoSEQ multiplex PCR; TCRdb keeps in-frame clones, though not all of them. The sample carries 15,000 to 20,000 clones, about 69% recorded once. Treatment defined: randomized to nivolumab then ipilimumab (arm A) or the reverse (arm B). This chain links TRBV18 with TRBJ2-7; TRBD2 agrees at 10 bases. Here the sequenced sample was tumor tissue (inferred from file names), taken from a patient given nivolumab and ipilimumab in sequence. The TCR comes from a human donor with melanoma. Here the CDR3 DNA reads TGTGCCAGCTCCCCTCTAGCGGGGGAATCCTACGAGCAGTACTTC. It codes for CASSPLAGESYEQYF.